The next 14 T cell receptor beta chains were all read from a single sample in a study of shared clonotypes between healthy human individuals. Clones were read by immunoSEQ multiplex PCR, and TCRdb kept only the in-frame ones, dropping some. The sample has approximately 720,000 clones, roughly 94% seen once. It was CD45RO-negative cells, positively selected for CCR7, that made up naive CD8 cells, with terminally differentiated effector memory CD45RA+ cells excluded. The specimen was naive CD8+ T cells sorted from blood. The source of these receptors is a young man in good health.

The gene calls are TRBV28 and TRBJ2-2; D is undetermined. Germline V gives CDR1 MDHEN, CDR2 SYDVKM. CDR3 size: 18 residues. V lost 5 bases and J lost 2, with 21 bases in between. CDR3 sequence (DNA): TGTGCCAGCAGTGGAATTCGCCGGTCGAGCTCTAACACCGGGGAGCTGTTTTTT. It is translated as CASSGIRRSSSNTGELFF.

The genes are TRBV5-8 and TRBJ2-1, with TRBD1 identical over 7 bases. The germline V gene has CDR1 SGHTS and CDR2 YDEGEE. J lost 2 bases, V lost 0 bases, and 2 bases had no gene match. This CDR3 region has 15 residues. CDR3 nucleotide sequence: TGTGCCAGCAGCTTGGAAAGGGGGCCCTACAATGAGCAGTTCTTC. Its translation is CASSLERGPYNEQFF.

In this sample, this clone turned up a few times. This rearrangement joins TRBV7-2 to TRBJ2-3; 11 nucleotides line up with TRBD2. With V trimmed by 5 bases and J by 5 bases, 6 bases remained unmatched. This CDR3 is 15 amino acids long. CDR1 and CDR2 from the germline V gene are SGHTA and FQGNSA. The CDR3 sequence is CASSLIAGGGDTQYF. CDR3 nucleotide sequence: TGTGCCAGCAGCCTTATAGCGGGAGGGGGAGATACGCAGTATTTT. The full variable domain, completed using reference TRBV7-2 and TRBJ2-3, is GAGVSQSPSNKVTEKGKDVELRCDPISGHTALYWYRQSLGQGLEFLIYFQGNSAPDKSGLPSDRFSAERTGGSVSTLTIQRTQQEDSAVYLCASSLIAGGGDTQYFGPGTRLTVL.

CDR3 nucleotides: TGTGCCAGCAACCGGCAGGGTGGGACAGATACGCAGTATTTT. Its protein product is CASNRQGGTDTQYF. This chain links TRBV27 with TRBJ2-3; maybe TRBD1 (5 bases). Germline CDR1 is MNHEY and CDR2 is SMNVEV (reference sequence). This CDR3 has 14 amino acids. With 7 bases removed from V and 3 bases from J, the gap between germline ends came to 14 bases.

The chain recombines TRBV5-6 with TRBJ1-4, with unresolved D. CDR1 is SGHDT and CDR2 is YYEEEE in the germline V gene. Between the trimmed V and J ends, which lost 3 bases and 5 bases, there was a span of 11 bases. The CDR3 is 14 amino acids. The CDR3 DNA follows: TGTGCCAGCAGCTGGACCGGGCAAAATGAAAAACTGTTTTTT. Translated: CASSWTGQNEKLFF.

This chain connects TRBV16 to TRBJ2-1, with D possibly matching TRBD1 (6 bases). The CDR3 loop spans 18 amino acids. V lost 1 base and J lost 0, with 16 bases in between. The V gene's germline CDR1 is KGHSY and CDR2 FQNENV. The CDR3 DNA is TGTGCCAGCAGCCAATATAGGACAGAGACTCTCTCCTACAATGAGCAGTTCTTC. Amino acids: CASSQYRTETLSYNEQFF.

This rearrangement joins TRBV4-3 to TRBJ2-1; D tentatively fits TRBD1 or TRBD2 (5 bases each). Germline V gene data show CDR1 as LGHNA and CDR2 as YSLEER. This CDR3 contains 15 residues. Trimming left V 5 bases short and J 3 bases short, with 14 bases between. The CDR3 is CASSNRDESYNEQFF. In nucleotides, the CDR3 is TGCGCCAGCAGCAACCGGGACGAGAGCTACAATGAGCAGTTCTTC.

The rearrangement links TRBV2 to TRBJ2-2, with no clear D. Germline V lookup: CDR1 SNHLY, CDR2 FYNNEI. This CDR3 is built from 18 residues. The ends were cut back, 5 bases at V and 0 bases at J, with 19 bases in the middle. In DNA form, the CDR3 reads TGTGCCAGCAGTCCGAAGGCGGCCAACTCACCGAACACCGGGGAGCTGTTTTTT. The encoded protein is CASSPKAANSPNTGELFF.

The gene calls are TRBV10-2 and TRBJ2-7, with unresolved D. CDR3 length equals 13 residues. With 3 bases removed from V and 5 bases from J, the gap between germline ends came to 11 bases. Looked up from germline, CDR1 is WSHSY and CDR2 is SAAADI. The CDR3 loop is CASSERWSHEQYF. The CDR3 nucleotides are TGCGCCAGCAGTGAAAGGTGGTCCCACGAGCAGTACTTC.

The V call is TRBV9, the J call TRBJ2-7; D unresolved. V was shortened by 4 bases and J by 3 bases, with 11 bases between the two germline ends. Germline-derived CDR1 and CDR2 are SGDLS and YYNGEE. CDR3 length: 13 amino acids. CDR3 sequence: CASSPWGNYEQYF. The CDR3 DNA reads TGTGCCAGCAGCCCGTGGGGAAACTACGAGCAGTACTTC.

This clone was seen only once. CDR3 sequence: CASSHLAGGEETQYF. The CDR3 region has the DNA TGTGCCAGCAGTCATCTAGCGGGGGGAGAAGAGACCCAGTACTTC. The chain has TRBV6-6 and TRBJ2-5; 11 bases fit TRBD2. Germline V gene lookup returns CDR1 MNHNY and CDR2 SVGAGI (reference sequence). There are 15 residues in the CDR3. J gave up 3 bases and V 5 bases, and 5 bases lay outside the gene matches.

This rearrangement joins TRBV6-6 to TRBJ2-7; no firm D call. Germline V gene sequence: CDR1 MNHNY, CDR2 SVGAGI (reference sequence). V was shortened by 6 bases and J by 1 base, with 13 bases between the two germline ends. This CDR3 comprises 14 residues. This chain's CDR3 is CASSLALRSYEQYF. In DNA form, the CDR3 reads TGTGCCAGCAGCTTGGCGCTCCGTTCCTACGAGCAGTACTTC.

As concerns this clone: Other DNA sequences in the sample encode the same CDR3. The chain combines TRBV27 with TRBJ2-2; 9 bases fit TRBD1. Germline lookup yields CDR1 MNHEY and CDR2 SMNVEV (reference sequence). The CDR3 has 14 amino acids. V lost 3 bases, J lost 5 bases, and 1 base stayed unmatched. The CDR3: CASSFGTGTGELFF. Here the CDR3 DNA reads TGTGCCAGCAGTTTCGGGACAGGGACCGGGGAGCTGTTTTTT.

V and J are TRBV9 and TRBJ2-1, with TRBD2 as a possible D gene (6 bases). Germline V gene sequence: CDR1 SGDLS, CDR2 YYNGEE. Trimming cost V 2 bases and J 2 bases, with 17 bases left between them. The CDR3 consists of 17 residues. CDR3 in amino acids: CASSVRGDGSPYNEQFF. The CDR3 nucleotides are TGTGCCAGCAGCGTGAGAGGTGACGGGAGCCCCTACAATGAGCAGTTCTTC.